A selection of T cell receptor beta chains follows, all from one sample in a study of blood T cell repertoires in COVID-19. Repertoires were generated with immunoSEQ multiplex PCR, while TCRdb's copy carries only in-frame clones and drops some. This table holds about 200,000 clones, roughly 85% found once. Sequencing was performed on PBMCs or T cells enriched from blood (not recorded which). Receptor source: a middle-aged man who had recovered from COVID-19. Each CDR3 is given with its conserved first and last residue. The D gene is left open where the match is weak. Size is omitted from some rows. Given values are once, few, many or a class for expanded clones.

d_call,v_call,j_call,clone_size,cdr3_nt,cdr3_aa
TRBD2,TRBV11-2,TRBJ2-7,.,TGTGCCAGCAGCTGGACTAGCGGGAGCTCCTACGAGCAGTACTTC,CASSWTSGSSYEQYF
TRBD1,TRBV28,TRBJ2-7,.,TGTGCCAGCAGTTTCCTGGGACAGGGGGCCGTCGAGCAGTACTTC,CASSFLGQGAVEQYF
TRBD1,TRBV5-6,TRBJ1-2,once,TGTGCCAGCAGCTCTCTGACAGGGTCGATTGGCTACACCTTC,CASSSLTGSIGYTF
.,TRBV4-3,TRBJ1-4,.,TGCGCCAGCAGCCCCCGGGAGGCCGCGGCTGAAAAACTGTTTTTT,CASSPREAAAEKLFF
.,TRBV19,TRBJ2-7,.,TGTGCCAGTAGTATTAGGAGCGGCGCGACCTACGAGCAGTACTTC,CASSIRSGATYEQYF
.,TRBV7-2,TRBJ1-4,.,TGTGCCAGTAGACTCCGGAGGGATGAAAAACTGTTTTTT,CASRLRRDEKLFF
.,TRBV6-5,TRBJ1-2,.,TGTGCCAGCAGTTCAACCTATACAGGCGGCTACACCTTC,CASSSTYTGGYTF
TRBD1,TRBV5-6,TRBJ1-2,.,TGTGCCAGCAGCTTGGGGGGACAGGTACGCTATGGCTACACCTTC,CASSLGGQVRYGYTF
.,TRBV30,TRBJ2-5,.,TGTGCCTGGAGACAGGGGGAGGGCAGCGGAGAGACCCAGTACTTC,CAWRQGEGSGETQYF
TRBD1,TRBV6-5,TRBJ2-1,.,TGTGCCAGCGCCCCAGGGACAGTATTATTCAATGAGCAGTTCTTC,CASAPGTVLFNEQFF
TRBD2,TRBV11-2,TRBJ2-2,few,TGTGCCAGCAGCCCGGGACTATCAACCGGGGAGCTGTTTTTT,CASSPGLSTGELFF
TRBD2,TRBV7-9,TRBJ2-1,.,TGTGCCAGCAGCTCCGGACTAGCGGGAGATGAGCAGTTCTTC,CASSSGLAGDEQFF
.,TRBV5-8,TRBJ1-3,.,TGTGCCAGCAGCTTGGATTCGGGTTCTGGAAACACCATATATTTT,CASSLDSGSGNTIYF
TRBD1,TRBV11-2,TRBJ1-1,.,TGTGCCAGCAGCTATGACAGGGGGTACACTGAAGCTTTCTTT,CASSYDRGYTEAFF
.,TRBV6-5,TRBJ2-7,.,TGTGCCAGCAGACGTGGGGCGTCTACCTACGAGCAGTACTTC,CASRRGASTYEQYF
TRBD2,TRBV6-1,TRBJ2-2,few,TGTGCCAGCAGTGAAATGGGGGAGGGGACCGGGGAGCTGTTTTTT,CASSEMGEGTGELFF
TRBD2,TRBV2,TRBJ2-1,.,TGTGCCAGCAGGTCGCGCCTAGCGGGACAGCAGTTCTTC,CASRSRLAGQQFF
TRBD2,TRBV28,TRBJ2-7,.,TGTGCCAGCAGCCAGGGGACTAGCGGGATCTGGGCCTACGAGCAGTACTTC,CASSQGTSGIWAYEQYF
TRBD1,TRBV24-1,TRBJ2-1,.,TGTGCCACCAGTGCCCCGGACAGGGTAAATGAGCAGTTCTTC,CATSAPDRVNEQFF
.,TRBV9,TRBJ2-7,.,TGTGCCAGCAGCGTGGGACTTAGGGGATACGAGCAGTACTTC,CASSVGLRGYEQYF
.,TRBV21-1,TRBJ1-5,.,TGTGCCAGCAGCCCCCGACAGGGTAGTGACAATCAGCCCCAGCATTTT,CASSPRQGSDNQPQHF
TRBD2,TRBV7-9,TRBJ2-1,.,TGTGCCAGCAGCTTAGGTGCTAGCGGGAGGGTGAATGAGCAGTTCTTC,CASSLGASGRVNEQFF
.,TRBV29-1,TRBJ2-1,.,TGCAGCGTTGAAGGGCCGGGACTGGGAGGCAATGAGCAGTTCTTC,CSVEGPGLGGNEQFF
.,TRBV14,TRBJ1-2,.,TGTGCCAGCAGCCCATTTACGGGTGGCTACACCTTC,CASSPFTGGYTF
TRBD1,TRBV7-2,TRBJ2-1,.,TGTGCCAGCAGCTTAACCGGGACAGGGGGCGCGGTGGAGCAGTTCTTC,CASSLTGTGGAVEQFF
.,TRBV15,TRBJ1-5,.,TGTGCCACCAGCACGATAACGACTGCCTTAAATCAGCCCCAGCATTTT,CATSTITTALNQPQHF
TRBD1,TRBV10-1,TRBJ1-1,.,TGCGCCAGCAGTGAACAGGGGTGGACTGAAGCTTTCTTT,CASSEQGWTEAFF